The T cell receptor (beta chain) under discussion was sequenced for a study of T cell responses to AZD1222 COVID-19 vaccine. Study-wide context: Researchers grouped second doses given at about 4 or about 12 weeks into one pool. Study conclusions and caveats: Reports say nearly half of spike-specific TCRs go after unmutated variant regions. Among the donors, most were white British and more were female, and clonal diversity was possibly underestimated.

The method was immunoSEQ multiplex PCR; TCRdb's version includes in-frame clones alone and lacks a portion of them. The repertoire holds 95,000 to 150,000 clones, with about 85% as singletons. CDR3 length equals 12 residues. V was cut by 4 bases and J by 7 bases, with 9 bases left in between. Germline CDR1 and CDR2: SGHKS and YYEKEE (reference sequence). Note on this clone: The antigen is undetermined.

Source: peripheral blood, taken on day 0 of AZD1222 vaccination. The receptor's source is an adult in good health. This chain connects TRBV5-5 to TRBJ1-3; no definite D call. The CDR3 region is CASSDLFNTIYF. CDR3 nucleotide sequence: TGTGCCAGCAGCGATCTTTTCAACACCATATATTTT.